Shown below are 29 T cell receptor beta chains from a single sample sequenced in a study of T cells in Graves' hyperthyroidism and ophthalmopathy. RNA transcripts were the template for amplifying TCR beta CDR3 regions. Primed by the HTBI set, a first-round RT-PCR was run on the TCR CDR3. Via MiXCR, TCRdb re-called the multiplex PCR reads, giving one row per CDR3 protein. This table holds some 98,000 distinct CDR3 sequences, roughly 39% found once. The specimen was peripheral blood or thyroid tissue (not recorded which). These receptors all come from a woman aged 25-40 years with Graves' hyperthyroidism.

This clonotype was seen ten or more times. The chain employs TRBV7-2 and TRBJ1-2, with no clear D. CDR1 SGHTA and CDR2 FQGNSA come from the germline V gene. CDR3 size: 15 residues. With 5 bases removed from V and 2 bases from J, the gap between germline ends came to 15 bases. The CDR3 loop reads CASSLQQHPNYGYTF. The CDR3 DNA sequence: TGTGCCAGCAGCCTTCAGCAGCATCCAAACTATGGCTACACCTTC.

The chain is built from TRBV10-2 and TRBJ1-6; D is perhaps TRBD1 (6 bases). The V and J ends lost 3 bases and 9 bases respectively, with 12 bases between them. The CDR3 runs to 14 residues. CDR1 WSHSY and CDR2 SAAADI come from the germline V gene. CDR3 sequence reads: CASSDGGAGSPLHF. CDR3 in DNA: TGCGCCAGCAGTGATGGGGGCGCGGGTTCACCCCTCCACTTT.

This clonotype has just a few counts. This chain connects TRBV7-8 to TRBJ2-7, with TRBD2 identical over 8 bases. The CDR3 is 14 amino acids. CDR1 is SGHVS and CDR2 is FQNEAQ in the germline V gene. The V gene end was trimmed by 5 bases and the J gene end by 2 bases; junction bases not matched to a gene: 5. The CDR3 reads CASSRTSGAYEQYF. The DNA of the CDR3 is TGTGCCAGCAGCAGAACTAGCGGCGCCTACGAGCAGTACTTC. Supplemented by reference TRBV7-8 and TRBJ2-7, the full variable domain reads GAGVSQSPRYKVAKRGQDVALRCDPISGHVSLFWYQQALGQGPEFLTYFQNEAQLDKSGLPSDRFFAERPEGSVSTLKIQRTQQEDSAVYLCASSRTSGAYEQYFGPGTRLTVT.

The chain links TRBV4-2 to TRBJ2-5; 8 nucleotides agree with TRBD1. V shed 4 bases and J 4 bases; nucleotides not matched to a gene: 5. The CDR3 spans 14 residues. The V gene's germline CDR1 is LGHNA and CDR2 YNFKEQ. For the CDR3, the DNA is TGTGCCAGCAGCCGAGGACAGGGAGGAGAGACCCAGTACTTC. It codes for CASSRGQGGETQYF.

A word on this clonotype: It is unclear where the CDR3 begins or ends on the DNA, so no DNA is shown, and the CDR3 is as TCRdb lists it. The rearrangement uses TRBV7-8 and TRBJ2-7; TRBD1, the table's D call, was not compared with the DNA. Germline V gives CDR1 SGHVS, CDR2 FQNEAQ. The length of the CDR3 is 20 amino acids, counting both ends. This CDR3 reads CDSSFYICSAPGQISYEQYF.

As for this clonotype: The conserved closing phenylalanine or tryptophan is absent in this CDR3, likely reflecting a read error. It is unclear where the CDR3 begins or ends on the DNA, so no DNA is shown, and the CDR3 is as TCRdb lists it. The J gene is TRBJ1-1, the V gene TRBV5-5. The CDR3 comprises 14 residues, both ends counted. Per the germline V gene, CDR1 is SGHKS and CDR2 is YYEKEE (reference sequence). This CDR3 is CASSLGDRGMATFS.

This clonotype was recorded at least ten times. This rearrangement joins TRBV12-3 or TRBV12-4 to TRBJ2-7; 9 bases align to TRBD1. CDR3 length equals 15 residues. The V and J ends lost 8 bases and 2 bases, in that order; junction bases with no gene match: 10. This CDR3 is CASLGTGYFPYEQYF. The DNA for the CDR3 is TGTGCCAGCTTGGGGACAGGGTATTTCCCCTACGAGCAGTACTTC.

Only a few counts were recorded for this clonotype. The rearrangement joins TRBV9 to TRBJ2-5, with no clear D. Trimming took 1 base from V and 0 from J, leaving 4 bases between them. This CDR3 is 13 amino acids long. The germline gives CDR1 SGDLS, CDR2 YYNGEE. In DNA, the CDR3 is TGTGCCAGCAGCGTACGCAACCAAGAGACCCAGTACTTC. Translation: CASSVRNQETQYF.

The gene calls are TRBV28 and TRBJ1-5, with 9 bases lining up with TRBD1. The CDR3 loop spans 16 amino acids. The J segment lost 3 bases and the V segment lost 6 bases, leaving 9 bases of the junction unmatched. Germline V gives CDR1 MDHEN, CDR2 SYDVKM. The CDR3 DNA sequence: TGTGCCAGCAGAAAACGCCGGGACAGGGTCAATCAGCCCCAGCATTTT. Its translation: CASRKRRDRVNQPQHF.

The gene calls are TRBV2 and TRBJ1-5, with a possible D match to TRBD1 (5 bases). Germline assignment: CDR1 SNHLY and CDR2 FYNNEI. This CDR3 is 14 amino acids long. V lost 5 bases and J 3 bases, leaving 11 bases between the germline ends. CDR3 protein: CASSLGGINQPQHF. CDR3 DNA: TGTGCCAGCAGTCTCGGGGGGATCAATCAGCCCCAGCATTTT.

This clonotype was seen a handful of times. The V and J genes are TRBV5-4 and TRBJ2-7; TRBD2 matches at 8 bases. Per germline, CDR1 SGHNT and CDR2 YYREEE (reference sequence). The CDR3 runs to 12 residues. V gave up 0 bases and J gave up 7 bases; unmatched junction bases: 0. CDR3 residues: CASSLGLAEQYF. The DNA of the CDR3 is TGTGCCAGCAGCTTGGGACTAGCGGAGCAGTACTTC. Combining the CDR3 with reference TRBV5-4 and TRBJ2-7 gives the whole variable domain ETGVTQSPTHLIKTRGQQVTLRCSSQSGHNTVSWYQQALGQGPQFIFQYYREEENGRGNFPPRFSGLQFPNYSSELNVNALELDDSALYLCASSLGLAEQYFGPGTRLTVT.

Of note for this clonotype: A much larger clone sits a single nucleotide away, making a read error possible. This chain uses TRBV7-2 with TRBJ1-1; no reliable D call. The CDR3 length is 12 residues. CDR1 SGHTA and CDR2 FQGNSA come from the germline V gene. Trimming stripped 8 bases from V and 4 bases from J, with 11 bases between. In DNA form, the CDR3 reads TGTGCCAGCGGCCAAGAGGGCACTGAAGCTTTCTTT. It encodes CASGQEGTEAFF.

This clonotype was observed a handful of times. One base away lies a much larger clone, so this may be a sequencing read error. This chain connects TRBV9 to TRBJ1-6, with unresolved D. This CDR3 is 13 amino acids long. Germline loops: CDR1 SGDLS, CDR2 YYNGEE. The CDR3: CASGVEINSPLHF. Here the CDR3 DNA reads TGTGCCAGCGGCGTAGAGATTAATTCACCCCTCCACTTT.

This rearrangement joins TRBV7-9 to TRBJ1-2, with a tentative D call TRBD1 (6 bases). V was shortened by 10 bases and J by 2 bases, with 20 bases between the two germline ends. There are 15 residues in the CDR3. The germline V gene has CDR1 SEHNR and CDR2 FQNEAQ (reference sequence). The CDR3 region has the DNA TGTGCCACCAGGGGAAAGAGTCTCCTCAACTATGGCTACACCTTC. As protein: CATRGKSLLNYGYTF.

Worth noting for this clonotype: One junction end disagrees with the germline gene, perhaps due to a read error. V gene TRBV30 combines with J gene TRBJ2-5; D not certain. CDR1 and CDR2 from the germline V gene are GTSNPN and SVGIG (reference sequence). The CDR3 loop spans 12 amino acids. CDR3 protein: CAWIGLEETLYF. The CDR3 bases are TGTGCCTGGATAGGCCTGGAAGAGACCCTGTACTTC.

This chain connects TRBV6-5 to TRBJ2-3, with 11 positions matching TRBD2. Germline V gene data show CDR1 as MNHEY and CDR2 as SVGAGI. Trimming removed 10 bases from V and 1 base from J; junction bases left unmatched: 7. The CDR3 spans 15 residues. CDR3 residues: CATGKGLAGTDTQYF. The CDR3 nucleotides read TGTGCCACAGGAAAGGGACTAGCGGGCACAGATACGCAGTATTTT.

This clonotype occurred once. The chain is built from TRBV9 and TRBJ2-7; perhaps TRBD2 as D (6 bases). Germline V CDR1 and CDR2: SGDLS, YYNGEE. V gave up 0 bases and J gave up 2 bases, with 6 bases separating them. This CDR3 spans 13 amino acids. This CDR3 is CASSVAGAYEQYF. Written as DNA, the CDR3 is TGTGCCAGCAGCGTAGCGGGGGCCTACGAGCAGTACTTC. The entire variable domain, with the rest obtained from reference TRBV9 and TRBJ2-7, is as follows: DSGVTQTPKHLITATGQRVTLRCSPRSGDLSVYWYQQSLDQGLQFLIQYYNGEERAKGNILERFSAQQFPDLHSELNLSSLELGDSALYFCASSVAGAYEQYFGPGTRLTVT.

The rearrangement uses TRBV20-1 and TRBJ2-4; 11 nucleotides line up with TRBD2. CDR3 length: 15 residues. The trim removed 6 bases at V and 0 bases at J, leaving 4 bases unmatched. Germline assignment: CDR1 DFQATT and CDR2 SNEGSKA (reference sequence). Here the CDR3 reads CSATTSGRAKNIQYF. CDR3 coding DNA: TGCAGTGCCACCACTAGCGGGAGAGCCAAAAACATTCAGTACTTC.

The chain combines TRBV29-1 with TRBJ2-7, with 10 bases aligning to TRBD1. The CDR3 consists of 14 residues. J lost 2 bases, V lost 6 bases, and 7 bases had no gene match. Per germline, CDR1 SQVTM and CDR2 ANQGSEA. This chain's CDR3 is CSVQDRGPPYEQYF. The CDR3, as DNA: TGCAGCGTCCAAGACAGGGGGCCCCCCTACGAGCAGTACTTC.

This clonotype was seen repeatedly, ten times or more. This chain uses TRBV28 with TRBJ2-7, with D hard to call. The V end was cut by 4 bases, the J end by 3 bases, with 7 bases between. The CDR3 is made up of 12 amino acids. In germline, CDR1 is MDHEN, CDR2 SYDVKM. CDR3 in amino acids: CASSSQRYEQYF. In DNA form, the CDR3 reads TGTGCCAGCAGTTCACAGCGCTACGAGCAGTACTTC.

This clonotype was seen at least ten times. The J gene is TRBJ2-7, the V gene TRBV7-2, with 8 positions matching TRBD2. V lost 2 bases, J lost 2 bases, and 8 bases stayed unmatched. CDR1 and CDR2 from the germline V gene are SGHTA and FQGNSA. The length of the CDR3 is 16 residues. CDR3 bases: TGTGCCAGCAGCTTAAGTTGGAGCGGGAGAACCTACGAGCAGTACTTC. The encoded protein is CASSLSWSGRTYEQYF.

CDR3 sequence reads: CASSDPSGRGEQYF. The CDR3 bases are TGTGCCAGCAGTGACCCTAGCGGGAGGGGCGAGCAGTACTTC. The chain carries TRBV2 and TRBJ2-7, with 12 bases aligning to TRBD2. The V segment lost 3 bases and the J segment 6 bases; nucleotides outside the gene matches: 3. The CDR3 length is 14 residues. Germline CDR1 reads SNHLY; CDR2 reads FYNNEI.

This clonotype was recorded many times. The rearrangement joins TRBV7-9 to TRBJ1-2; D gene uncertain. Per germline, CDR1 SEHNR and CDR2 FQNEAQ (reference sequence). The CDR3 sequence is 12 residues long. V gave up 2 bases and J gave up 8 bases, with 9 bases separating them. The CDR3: CASSLSTGGYTF. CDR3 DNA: TGTGCCAGCAGCTTAAGTACGGGAGGCTACACCTTC.

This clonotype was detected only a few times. CDR3 DNA: TGTGCCAGCAGCTCCCCATTAACTAGCGGGAGGAACACCGGGGAGCTGTTTTTT. It is translated as CASSSPLTSGRNTGELFF. The chain recombines TRBV5-6 with TRBJ2-2, with 11 nucleotides matching TRBD2. Germline assignment: CDR1 SGHDT and CDR2 YYEEEE. V trimming: 3 bases; J trimming: 1 base; junction bases outside the gene matches: 8. The CDR3 is 18 amino acids.

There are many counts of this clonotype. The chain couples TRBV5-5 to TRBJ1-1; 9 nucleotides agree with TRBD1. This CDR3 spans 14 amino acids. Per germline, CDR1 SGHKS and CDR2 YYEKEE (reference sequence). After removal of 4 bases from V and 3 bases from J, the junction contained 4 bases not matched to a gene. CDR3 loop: CASSRQGGDTEAFF. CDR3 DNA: TGTGCCAGCAGCAGACAGGGGGGGGACACTGAAGCTTTCTTT.

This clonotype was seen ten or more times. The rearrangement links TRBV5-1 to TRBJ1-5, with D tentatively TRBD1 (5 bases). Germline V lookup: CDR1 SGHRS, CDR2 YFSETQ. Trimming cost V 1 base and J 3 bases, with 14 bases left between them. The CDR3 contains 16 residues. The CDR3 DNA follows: TGCGCCAGCAGCTTGCTCGGGGGAGATTCCAATCAGCCCCAGCATTTT. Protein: CASSLLGGDSNQPQHF.

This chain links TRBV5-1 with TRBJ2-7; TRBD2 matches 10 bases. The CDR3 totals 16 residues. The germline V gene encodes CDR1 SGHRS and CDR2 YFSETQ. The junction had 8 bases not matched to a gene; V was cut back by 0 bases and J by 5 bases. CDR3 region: CASSLATSGITDEQYF. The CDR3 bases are TGCGCCAGCAGCTTGGCTACTAGCGGGATCACGGACGAGCAGTACTTC. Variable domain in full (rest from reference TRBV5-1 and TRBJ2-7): KAGVTQTPRYLIKTRGQQVTLSCSPISGHRSVSWYQQTPGQGLQFLFEYFSETQRNKGNFPGRFSGRQFSNSRSEMNVSTLELGDSALYLCASSLATSGITDEQYFGPGTRLTVT.

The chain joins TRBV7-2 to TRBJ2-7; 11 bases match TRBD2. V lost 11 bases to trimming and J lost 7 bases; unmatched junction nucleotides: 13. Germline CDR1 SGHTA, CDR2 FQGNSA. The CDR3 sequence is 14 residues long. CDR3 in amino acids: CACAGVAGGREQYF. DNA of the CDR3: TGTGCCTGCGCGGGAGTAGCGGGAGGGCGGGAGCAGTACTTC.

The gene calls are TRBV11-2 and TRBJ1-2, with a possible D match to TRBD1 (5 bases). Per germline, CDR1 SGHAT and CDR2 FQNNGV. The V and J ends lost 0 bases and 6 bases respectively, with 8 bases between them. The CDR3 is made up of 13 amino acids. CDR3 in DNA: TGTGCCAGCAGCTTAGATTGGGGGAATGGCTACACCTTC. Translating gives CASSLDWGNGYTF.